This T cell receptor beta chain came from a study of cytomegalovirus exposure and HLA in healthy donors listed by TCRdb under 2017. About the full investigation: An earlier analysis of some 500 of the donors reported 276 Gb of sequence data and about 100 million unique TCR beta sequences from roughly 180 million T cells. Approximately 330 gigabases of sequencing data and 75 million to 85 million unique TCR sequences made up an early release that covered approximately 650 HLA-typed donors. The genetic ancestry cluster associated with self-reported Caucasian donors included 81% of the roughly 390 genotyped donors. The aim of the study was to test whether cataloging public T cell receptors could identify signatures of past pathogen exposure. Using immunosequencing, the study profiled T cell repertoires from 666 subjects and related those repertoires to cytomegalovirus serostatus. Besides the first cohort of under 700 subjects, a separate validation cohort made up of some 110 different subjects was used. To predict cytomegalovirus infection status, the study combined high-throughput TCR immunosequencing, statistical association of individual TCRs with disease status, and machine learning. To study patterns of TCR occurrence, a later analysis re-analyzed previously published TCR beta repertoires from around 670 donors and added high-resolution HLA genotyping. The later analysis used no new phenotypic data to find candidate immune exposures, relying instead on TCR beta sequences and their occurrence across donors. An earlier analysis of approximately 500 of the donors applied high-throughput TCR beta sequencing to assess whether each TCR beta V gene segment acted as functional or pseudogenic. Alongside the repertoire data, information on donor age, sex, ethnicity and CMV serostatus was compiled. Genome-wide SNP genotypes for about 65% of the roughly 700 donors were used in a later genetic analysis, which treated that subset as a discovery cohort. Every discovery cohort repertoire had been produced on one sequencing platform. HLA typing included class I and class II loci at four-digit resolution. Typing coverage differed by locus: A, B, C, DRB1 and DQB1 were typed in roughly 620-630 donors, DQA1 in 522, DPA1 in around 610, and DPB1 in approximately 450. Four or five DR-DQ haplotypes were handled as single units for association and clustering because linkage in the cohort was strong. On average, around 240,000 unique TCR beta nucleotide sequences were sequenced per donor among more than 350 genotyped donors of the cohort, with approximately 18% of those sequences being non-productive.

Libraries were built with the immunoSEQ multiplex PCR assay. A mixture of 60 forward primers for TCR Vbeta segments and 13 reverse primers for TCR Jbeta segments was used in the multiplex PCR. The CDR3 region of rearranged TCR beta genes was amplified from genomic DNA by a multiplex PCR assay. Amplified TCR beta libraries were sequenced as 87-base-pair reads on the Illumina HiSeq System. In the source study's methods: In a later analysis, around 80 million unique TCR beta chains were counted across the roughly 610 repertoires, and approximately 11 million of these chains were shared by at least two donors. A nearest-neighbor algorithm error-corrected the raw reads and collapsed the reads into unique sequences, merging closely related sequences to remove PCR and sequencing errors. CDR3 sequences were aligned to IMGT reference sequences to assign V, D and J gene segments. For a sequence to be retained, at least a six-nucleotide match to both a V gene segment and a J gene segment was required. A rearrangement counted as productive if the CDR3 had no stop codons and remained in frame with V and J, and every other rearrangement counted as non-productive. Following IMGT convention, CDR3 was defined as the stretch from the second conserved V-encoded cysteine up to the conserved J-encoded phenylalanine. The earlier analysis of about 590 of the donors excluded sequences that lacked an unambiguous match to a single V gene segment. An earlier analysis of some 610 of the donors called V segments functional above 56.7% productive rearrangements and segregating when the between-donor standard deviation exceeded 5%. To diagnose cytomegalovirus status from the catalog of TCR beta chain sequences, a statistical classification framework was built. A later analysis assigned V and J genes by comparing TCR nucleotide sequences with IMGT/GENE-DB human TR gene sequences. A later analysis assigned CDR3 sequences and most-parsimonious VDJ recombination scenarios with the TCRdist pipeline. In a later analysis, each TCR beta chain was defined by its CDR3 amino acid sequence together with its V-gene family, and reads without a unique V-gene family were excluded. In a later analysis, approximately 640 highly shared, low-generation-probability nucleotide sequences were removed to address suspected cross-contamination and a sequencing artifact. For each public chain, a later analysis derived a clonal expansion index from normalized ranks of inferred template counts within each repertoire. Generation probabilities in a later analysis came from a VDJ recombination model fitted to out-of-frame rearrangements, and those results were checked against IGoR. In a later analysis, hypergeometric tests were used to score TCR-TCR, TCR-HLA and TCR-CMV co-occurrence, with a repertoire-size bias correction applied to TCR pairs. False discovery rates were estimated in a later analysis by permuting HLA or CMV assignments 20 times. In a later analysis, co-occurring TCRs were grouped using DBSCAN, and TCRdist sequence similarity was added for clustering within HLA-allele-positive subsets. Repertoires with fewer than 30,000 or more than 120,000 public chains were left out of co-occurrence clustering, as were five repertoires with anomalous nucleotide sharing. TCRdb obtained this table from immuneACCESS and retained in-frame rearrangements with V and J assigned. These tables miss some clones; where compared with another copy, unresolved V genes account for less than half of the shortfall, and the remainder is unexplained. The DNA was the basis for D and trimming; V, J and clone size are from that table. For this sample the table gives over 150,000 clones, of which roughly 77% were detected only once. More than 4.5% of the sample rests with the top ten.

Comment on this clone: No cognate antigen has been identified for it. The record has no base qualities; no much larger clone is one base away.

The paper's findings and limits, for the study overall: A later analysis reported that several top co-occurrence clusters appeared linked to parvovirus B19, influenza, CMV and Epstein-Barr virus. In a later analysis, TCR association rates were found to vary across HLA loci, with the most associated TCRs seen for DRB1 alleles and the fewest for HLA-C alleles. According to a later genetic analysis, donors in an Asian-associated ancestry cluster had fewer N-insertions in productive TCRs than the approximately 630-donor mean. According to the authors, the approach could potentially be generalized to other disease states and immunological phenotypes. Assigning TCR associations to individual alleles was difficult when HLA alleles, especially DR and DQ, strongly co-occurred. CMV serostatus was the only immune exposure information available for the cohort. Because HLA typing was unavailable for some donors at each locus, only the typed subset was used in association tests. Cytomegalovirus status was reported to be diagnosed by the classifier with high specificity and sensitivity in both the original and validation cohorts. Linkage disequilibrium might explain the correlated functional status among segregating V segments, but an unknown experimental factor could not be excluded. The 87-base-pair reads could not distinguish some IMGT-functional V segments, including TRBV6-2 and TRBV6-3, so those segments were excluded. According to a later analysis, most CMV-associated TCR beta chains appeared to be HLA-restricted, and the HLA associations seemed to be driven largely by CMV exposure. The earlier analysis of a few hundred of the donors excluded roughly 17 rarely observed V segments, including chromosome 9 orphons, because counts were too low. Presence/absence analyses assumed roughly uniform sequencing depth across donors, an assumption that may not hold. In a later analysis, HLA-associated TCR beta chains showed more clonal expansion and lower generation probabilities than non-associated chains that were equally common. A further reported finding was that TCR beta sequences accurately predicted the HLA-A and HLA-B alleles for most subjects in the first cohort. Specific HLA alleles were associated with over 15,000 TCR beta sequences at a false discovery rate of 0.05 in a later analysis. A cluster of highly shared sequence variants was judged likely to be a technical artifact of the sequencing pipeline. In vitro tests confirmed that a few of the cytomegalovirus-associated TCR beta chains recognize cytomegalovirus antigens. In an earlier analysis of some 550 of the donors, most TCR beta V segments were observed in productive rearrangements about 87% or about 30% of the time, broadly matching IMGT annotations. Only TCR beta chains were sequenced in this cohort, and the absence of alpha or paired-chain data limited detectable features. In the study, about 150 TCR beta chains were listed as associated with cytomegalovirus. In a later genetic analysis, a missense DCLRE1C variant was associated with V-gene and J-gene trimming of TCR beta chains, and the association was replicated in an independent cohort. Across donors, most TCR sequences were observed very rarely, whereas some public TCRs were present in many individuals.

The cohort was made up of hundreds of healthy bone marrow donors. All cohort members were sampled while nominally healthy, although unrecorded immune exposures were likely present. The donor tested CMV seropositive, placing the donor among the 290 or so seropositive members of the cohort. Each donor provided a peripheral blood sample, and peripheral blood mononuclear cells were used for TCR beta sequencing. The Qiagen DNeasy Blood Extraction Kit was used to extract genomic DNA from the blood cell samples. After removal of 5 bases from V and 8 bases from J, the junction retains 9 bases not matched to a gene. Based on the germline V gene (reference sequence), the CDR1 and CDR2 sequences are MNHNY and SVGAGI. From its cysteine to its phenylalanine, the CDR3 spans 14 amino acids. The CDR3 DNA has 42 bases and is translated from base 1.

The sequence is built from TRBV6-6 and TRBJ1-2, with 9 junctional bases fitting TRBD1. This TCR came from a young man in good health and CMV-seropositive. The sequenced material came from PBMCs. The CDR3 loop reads CASSNAQGARGYTF. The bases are TGTGCCAGCAGTAACGCACAGGGGGCGAGGGGCTACACCTTC.